This is a list of T cell receptor beta chains from one sample in a study of T-cell reconstitution after alpha-beta-depleted transplantation in children. TCRdb reanalysed the PCR reads using MiXCR and keeps one entry per CDR3 protein. The sample lists about 400,000 distinct CDR3 sequences, under 20% seen once, with over 25% in the top ten. The sample in question was PBMCs, mostly from graft donor cells, obtained 360 days after TCRalphabeta/CD19-depleted stem cell transplant. Source of these receptors: a boy under two years old who had a stem cell transplant for Wiskott-Aldrich syndrome, so the T cells may come from the graft donor. Both conserved end residues are part of each CDR3. A D gene is named only where the DNA matches it firmly. The listing skips clone size in some rows; elsewhere it reads once, few, many or a size class.

abundance	len	v_gene	d_gene	j_gene	CDR3aa	CDR3nt
few	15	TRBV4-2	-	TRBJ2-7	CASSPRPSVSYEQYF	TGTGCCAGCAGCCCCCGGCCAAGCGTCTCCTACGAGCAGTACTTC
few	15	TRBV7-2	TRBD1	TRBJ2-5	CASSSTGGAYETQYF	TGTGCCAGCAGCTCTACAGGGGGCGCGTATGAGACCCAGTACTTC
few	15	TRBV11-2	-	TRBJ2-7	CASSLAAGISYEQYF	TGTGCCAGCAGCTTAGCAGCAGGGATCTCCTACGAGCAGTACTTC
few	14	TRBV24-1	-	TRBJ2-7	CATPVPGGSYEQYF	TGTGCCACCCCAGTTCCAGGTGGCTCCTACGAGCAGTACTTC
-	16	TRBV12-3/TRBV12-4	-	TRBJ2-5	CASSLAPAGRQETQYF	TGTGCCAGCAGTTTAGCGCCTGCGGGACGGCAAGAGACCCAGTACTTC
-	14	TRBV7-2	TRBD2	TRBJ2-1	CASSFSGSWNEQFF	TGTGCCAGCAGCTTCAGCGGGAGTTGGAATGAGCAGTTCTTC
many	15	TRBV12-3/TRBV12-4	TRBD1	TRBJ2-5	CASSRTGAYQETQYF	TGTGCCAGCAGCCGGACAGGGGCTTACCAAGAGACCCAGTACTTC
few	13	TRBV24-1	-	TRBJ2-1	CATSDSTKYEQFF	TGTGCCACCAGTGATTCGACTAAGTATGAGCAGTTCTTC
-	14	TRBV5-6	-	TRBJ2-5	CASSLGTFTVTQYF	TGTGCCAGCAGCTTAGGCACCTTCACGGTTACCCAGTACTTC
-	14	TRBV5-1	TRBD2	TRBJ2-3	CASSITSGTDTQYF	TGCGCCAGCAGCATAACTAGCGGCACAGATACGCAGTATTTT
-	13	TRBV6-1	-	TRBJ1-6	CASTRDNYSPLHF	TGTGCCAGCACCCGGGACAACTATTCACCCCTCCACTTT
few	18	TRBV7-2	-	TRBJ2-7	CASSLAPAGTFLSYEQYF	TGTGCCAGCAGCTTAGCGCCGGCCGGGACCTTCCTTTCCTACGAGCAGTACTTC
few	15	TRBV9	-	TRBJ2-1	CASSVGPSAYNEQFF	TGTGCCAGCAGCGTAGGACCTAGCGCGTACAATGAGCAGTTCTTC
few	15	TRBV4-2	-	TRBJ2-1	CASSQQEASYNEQFF	TGTGCCAGCAGCCAGCAGGAGGCCTCCTACAATGAGCAGTTCTTC
few	14	TRBV27	-	TRBJ2-7	CASRLGLSSYEQYF	TGTGCCAGCAGATTGGGGCTCAGCTCCTACGAGCAGTACTTC
-	15	TRBV12-3/TRBV12-4	-	TRBJ2-2	CASRITGRGTGELFF	TGTGCCAGCAGAATTACAGGGCGGGGAACCGGGGAGCTGTTTTTT
-	15	TRBV29-1	-	TRBJ1-1	CSVGAGLVGNTEAFF	TGCAGCGTTGGGGCTGGCCTAGTAGGGAACACTGAAGCTTTCTTT
few	12	TRBV29-1	-	TRBJ2-7	CSGQVGSYEQYF	TGCAGCGGACAGGTGGGGTCCTACGAGCAGTACTTC
-	17	TRBV12-3/TRBV12-4	-	TRBJ1-3	CASSKLRSPVSGNTIYF	TGTGCCAGCAGCAAATTAAGATCTCCAGTCTCTGGAAACACCATATATTTT
-	18	TRBV11-2	TRBD2	TRBJ2-5	CASSFPRLAGGLQETQYF	TGTGCCAGCAGCTTCCCCAGACTAGCGGGGGGGCTTCAAGAGACCCAGTACTTC
few	16	TRBV4-1	-	TRBJ2-7	CASSQDEDPGSYEQYF	TGCGCCAGCAGCCAAGACGAAGACCCGGGATCGTACGAGCAGTACTTC
few	14	TRBV6-5	-	TRBJ2-1	CASSYSLGVGEQFF	TGTGCCAGCAGTTACTCCCTGGGTGTTGGCGAGCAGTTCTTC
-	16	TRBV18	TRBD2	TRBJ2-1	CASSPLSSGSYNEQFF	TGTGCCAGCTCACCACTGAGTAGCGGGAGCTACAATGAGCAGTTCTTC
-	13	TRBV10-2	-	TRBJ2-3	CATTEWGTDTQYF	TGCGCCACAACAGAGTGGGGTACAGATACGCAGTATTTT
many	15	TRBV29-1	-	TRBJ2-6	CSVARQSSGANVLTF	TGCAGCGTCGCCAGACAGAGCTCTGGGGCCAACGTCCTGACTTTC
-	15	TRBV4-2	-	TRBJ1-6	CASSQRRRDNSPLHF	TGTGCCAGCAGCCAAAGACGCAGGGATAATTCACCCCTCCACTTT
-	12	TRBV7-9	-	TRBJ2-1	CASSSDFNEQFF	TGTGCCAGCAGCTCGGATTTCAATGAGCAGTTCTTC
few	13	TRBV11-2	-	TRBJ2-3	CASSLFSLDTQYF	TGTGCCAGCAGCTTATTTTCTCTAGATACGCAGTATTTT
-	19	TRBV4-1	-	TRBJ2-2	CASSQDRRQVRDLTGELFF	TGCGCCAGCAGCCAAGATCGGCGGCAGGTGAGGGACCTCACCGGGGAGCTGTTTTTT
few	15	TRBV5-1	TRBD1	TRBJ2-2	CASSPPYRGSGELFF	TGCGCCAGCAGCCCCCCCTACAGGGGTTCCGGGGAGCTGTTTTTT
-	15	TRBV12-3/TRBV12-4	TRBD1	TRBJ1-5	CASSSRRGFNQPQHF	TGTGCCAGCAGTTCACGCAGGGGGTTCAATCAGCCCCAGCATTTT
few	14	TRBV5-6	TRBD1	TRBJ1-1	CASRGTGKNTEAFF	TGTGCCAGCAGGGGGACAGGGAAGAACACTGAAGCTTTCTTT
few	13	TRBV18	-	TRBJ1-1	CASSPPGGYEAFF	TGTGCCAGCTCACCACCGGGAGGGTATGAAGCTTTCTTT
-	15	TRBV3-1	-	TRBJ2-5	CATSQAPRVGETQYF	TGTGCCACCAGCCAAGCCCCCAGGGTCGGAGAGACCCAGTACTTC
-	12	TRBV12-3/TRBV12-4	TRBD1	TRBJ2-1	CASSGQGDEQFF	TGTGCCAGCAGCGGACAGGGGGATGAGCAGTTCTTC
many	18	TRBV4-1	-	TRBJ2-7	CASSQDGGALGDPYEQYF	TGCGCCAGCAGCCAAGACGGGGGAGCCCTAGGAGATCCCTACGAGCAGTACTTC
few	12	TRBV2	-	TRBJ2-3	CASSDYSDTQYF	TGTGCCAGCAGTGACTACTCAGATACGCAGTATTTT
few	17	TRBV7-2	-	TRBJ2-2	CASSPSRIHANTGELFF	TGTGCCAGCAGCCCGTCTAGGATCCACGCGAACACCGGGGAGCTGTTTTTT
-	16	TRBV20-1	-	TRBJ1-6	CSARRDTKLYNSPLHF	TGCAGTGCTAGAAGGGACACGAAGCTCTATAATTCACCCCTCCACTTT
-	15	TRBV7-8	-	TRBJ1-1	CASSSSRGTNTEAFF	TGTGCCAGCAGCTCCTCACGGGGGACGAACACTGAAGCTTTCTTT
once	14	TRBV7-6	-	TRBJ2-7	CASSLSASAYEQYF	TGTGCCAGCAGCTTAAGTGCGAGTGCCTACGAGCAGTACTTC
-	16	TRBV6-5	-	TRBJ1-2	CASSYGSGTDLYGYTF	TGTGCCAGCAGTTACGGGTCCGGGACCGACTTATATGGCTACACCTTC
-	15	TRBV18	-	TRBJ2-7	CASSHEGQGRYEQYF	TGTGCCAGCTCACACGAGGGGCAGGGGCGCTACGAGCAGTACTTC